The 2 T cell receptor beta chains presented below share a single source sample, sequenced in a study of tumor and adjacent non-tumor tissue in lung cancer. Three rounds of nested PCR, following a modified ARM-PCR protocol, produced the TCRbeta library. TCRdb ran MiXCR on the multiplex PCR reads and lists one entry per CDR3 protein. The sample lists tens of thousands of distinct CDR3 sequences; about three fifths were seen once. The template was RNA from unsorted bulk tissue. The sample was lung tumor tissue. These receptors were collected from a man in his forties or fifties with non-small cell lung cancer.

A remark on this clonotype: A read error may explain this, as a much larger clone is one base away. Given the absence of the conserved phenylalanine or tryptophan at the CDR3 end, a read error is likely. The chain is built from TRBV12-5 and TRBJ2-4; weak D call: TRBD2 (5 bases). The V gene's germline CDR1 is LGHNT and CDR2 FRNRAP. V was trimmed by 5 bases and J by 6 bases, leaving 11 bases between them. This CDR3 has 13 amino acids. This CDR3 reads CASGIATPNIQYL. The CDR3 DNA follows: TGTGCTAGTGGTATAGCGACCCCAAACATTCAGTACCTC.

Worth noting for this clonotype: Relative to the germline gene, one junction end is altered; a read error may explain this. This chain links TRBV6-1 with TRBJ1-5, with 7 bases lining up with TRBD1. Per germline, CDR1 MNHNS and CDR2 SASEGT. The CDR3 is 17 amino acids. The CDR3 is CACSTPGQNLWNQPQHF. Here the CDR3 DNA reads TGTGCCTGCAGTACCCCGGGACAGAATTTATGGAATCAGCCACAGCATTTT.